Given below is one T cell receptor (beta chain) in context. Its target is unknown. V was clipped by 2 bases and J by 0 bases, with 20 bases between them. Germline V lookup: CDR1 GTSNPN, CDR2 SVGIG (reference sequence). CDR3 size: 18 residues. This record comes from a study of long-term antiretroviral therapy in people with HIV. General study results and limits: Clones with expansion before ART led the repertoire at all time points.

The immunoSEQ assay was v3.0, run at survey level. Sequencing was performed with immunoSEQ multiplex PCR; in TCRdb, only in-frame clones are kept and a portion is missing. The sample yields tens of thousands of clones, around four fifths seen once. The chain has TRBV30 and TRBJ1-3, with a tentative D call TRBD1 (5 bases). This TCR was recovered from a man aged 40-55 years with HIV. Material: unsorted PBMCs, obtained 1.6 years after starting antiretroviral therapy. CDR3 region: CAWSKGMLTTYSGNTIYF. In nucleotides, the CDR3 is TGTGCCTGGAGTAAGGGGATGTTGACCACCTACTCTGGAAACACCATATATTTT.